A single sample is the source of the 23 T cell receptor beta chains below, sequenced in a study of regulatory T cells in long-lasting Graves disease. Building of the TCR beta libraries involved iRepertoire HTBI primers and Arm-PCR of CDR3 regions. Each CDR3 protein gets one entry after TCRdb re-called the multiplex PCR reads with MiXCR. The table has hundreds of thousands of distinct CDR3 sequences, 16% seen once. Time point defined: newly diagnosed GD, antithyroid drugs for less than 3 months. Researchers made the TCR library from RNA that was extracted from PBMCs. This sample also appeared in a second study, on T cells in Graves' hyperthyroidism and ophthalmopathy.

Here the sequenced sample was peripheral blood mononuclear cells (PBMCs), taken at new diagnosis, from a patient treated with antithyroid drugs. Receptors originate from a man aged 35-49 years with Graves disease.

Regarding this clonotype: A much larger clone sits a single nucleotide away, making a read error possible. This rearrangement joins TRBV4-2 to TRBJ2-1, with 9 bases identical to TRBD2. The CDR3 loop spans 16 amino acids. CDR1 is LGHNA, CDR2 YNFKEQ, per germline. V dropped 5 bases and J dropped 12; count of bases not matched to a gene: 17. CDR3 residues: CASSKTGTSSSDGQFF. CDR3 DNA sequence: TGTGCCAGCAGCAAGACCGGGACTAGCTCTTCGGATGGGCAGTTCTTC.

The CDR3 region is CASSEVGGSLNQPQHF. The CDR3 DNA reads TGTGCCAGCAGTGAAGTTGGAGGGAGCCTAAATCAGCCCCAGCATTTT. J is TRBJ1-5 and V is TRBV6-1; D remains ambiguous. V lost 1 base to trimming and J lost 4 bases, with 14 bases between them. The CDR3 is 16 residues long. CDR1 and CDR2 from the germline V gene are MNHNS and SASEGT.

This clonotype has a count of ten or more. The V gene is TRBV18, the J gene TRBJ2-1; D remains unclear. Germline V gives CDR1 KGHSH, CDR2 LQKENI. The CDR3 contains 13 residues. V gave up 2 bases and J gave up 4 bases, with 6 bases separating them. The CDR3 DNA follows: TGTGCCAGCTCACCATCCCGATACAATGAGCAGTTCTTC. Its protein is CASSPSRYNEQFF.

The chain recombines TRBV11-2 with TRBJ1-1; D perhaps matches TRBD1 (5 bases). Per the germline V gene, CDR1 is SGHAT and CDR2 is FQNNGV. The CDR3 spans 12 residues. V lost 5 bases to trimming and J lost 9 bases, with 13 bases between them. The chain's CDR3 is CASSPRGLQAFF. The DNA of the CDR3 is TGTGCCAGCAGCCCTCGGGGACTGCAAGCTTTCTTT.

A word on this clonotype: A far more abundant clone sits one base away, making this likely a read error. The genes are TRBV18 and TRBJ2-1; D gene unclear. The V and J ends lost 3 bases and 10 bases respectively, with 19 bases between them. Germline CDR1 reads KGHSH; CDR2 reads LQKENI. This CDR3 has 15 residues. This CDR3 is CASSPVRPPPYEQFF. The CDR3 region has the DNA TGTGCCAGCTCACCCGTGCGACCACCACCCTACGAGCAGTTCTTC. Full variable domain (outside the CDR3, taken from reference TRBV18 and TRBJ2-1): NAGVMQNPRHLVRRRGQEARLRCSPMKGHSHVYWYRQLPEEGLKFMVYLQKENIIDESGMPKERFSAEFPKEGPSILRIQQVVRGDSAAYFCASSPVRPPPYEQFFGPGTRLTVL.

In this sample, this clonotype turned up many times. This sequence joins TRBV7-9 and TRBJ1-4; no definite D call. Looked up from germline, CDR1 is SEHNR and CDR2 is FQNEAQ (reference sequence). The CDR3 covers 18 residues. Between the trimmed V and J ends, which lost 4 bases and 7 bases, there was a span of 25 bases. CDR3 sequence: CASSSAFRTEDGSEKLFF. The CDR3 bases are TGTGCCAGCAGCTCCGCGTTCCGGACGGAGGACGGAAGTGAAAAACTGTTTTTT. The full variable domain, its missing parts supplied by reference TRBV7-9 and TRBJ1-4, is DTGVSQNPRHKITKRGQNVTFRCDPISEHNRLYWYRQTLGQGPEFLTYFQNEAQLEKSRLLSDRFSAERPKGSFSTLEIQRTEQGDSAMYLCASSSAFRTEDGSEKLFFGSGTQLSVL.

This clonotype was counted ten times or more. The chain carries TRBV3-1 and TRBJ1-2, with TRBD1 as a possible D gene (5 bases). CDR1 and CDR2 from the germline V gene are LGHDT and YNNKEL (reference sequence). With 0 bases removed from V and 11 bases from J, the gap between germline ends came to 10 bases. This CDR3 contains 12 residues. Here the CDR3 DNA reads TGTGCCAGCAGCCAAGATAGGACAAAGTACACCTTC. Amino acids: CASSQDRTKYTF.

In this sample, this clonotype turned up a few times. The V and J genes are TRBV28 and TRBJ2-2; D is unclear. The ends were cut back, 7 bases at V and 4 bases at J, with 10 bases in the middle. The CDR3 runs to 13 residues. Germline-derived CDR1 and CDR2 are MDHEN and SYDVKM. This CDR3 reads CASNPPVTGELFF. The CDR3 bases are TGTGCCAGCAACCCCCCAGTCACCGGGGAGCTGTTTTTT.

V and J are TRBV28 and TRBJ1-1; no clear D. Looked up from germline, CDR1 is MDHEN and CDR2 is SYDVKM. The ends were cut back, 2 bases at V and 3 bases at J, with 7 bases in the middle. This CDR3 is built from 13 residues. CDR3 sequence (DNA): TGTGCCAGCAGTTTAGTGAGGGACACTGAAGCTTTCTTT. Its translation: CASSLVRDTEAFF.

As concerns this clonotype: Possible read error: a much larger clone is one base away. The conserved final phenylalanine or tryptophan is absent from the CDR3, which likely points to a read error. The chain joins TRBV7-9 to TRBJ2-7, with 10 bases that match TRBD1. Germline V gene sequence: CDR1 SEHNR, CDR2 FQNEAQ (reference sequence). Germline trimming cut 7 bases from V and 3 bases from J; bases unmatched to any gene: 12. This CDR3 is 16 amino acids long. The CDR3 region has the DNA TGTGCCAGCACCGACCCCCGCGGACAGGGGGGCTACGAGCAGTACTCC. Its protein is CASTDPRGQGGYEQYS.

The chain uses TRBV7-9 and TRBJ2-7; a possible D gene is TRBD2 (6 bases). This CDR3 is built from 14 residues. V was cut by 1 base and J by 6 bases, with 13 bases left in between. Germline CDR1 SEHNR, CDR2 FQNEAQ (reference sequence). The CDR3 region has the DNA TGTGCCAGCAGCTTAGTTACTAGCCAGGGCGAGCAGTACTTC. Translating gives CASSLVTSQGEQYF. Combining the CDR3 with reference TRBV7-9 and TRBJ2-7 gives the whole variable domain DTGVSQNPRHKITKRGQNVTFRCDPISEHNRLYWYRQTLGQGPEFLTYFQNEAQLEKSRLLSDRFSAERPKGSFSTLEIQRTEQGDSAMYLCASSLVTSQGEQYFGPGTRLTVT.

Many counts were recorded for this clonotype. The CDR3 coding sequence is TGCAGTCTCCCAGATCGGCGGGTCACAGATACGCAGTATTTT. The encoded protein is CSLPDRRVTDTQYF. V gene TRBV20-1 combines with J gene TRBJ2-3; weak D call: TRBD2 (5 bases). The V and J ends lost 8 bases and 2 bases respectively, with 17 bases between them. This CDR3 has 14 amino acids. CDR1 is DFQATT and CDR2 is SNEGSKA in the germline V gene (reference sequence).

This clonotype was seen at least ten times. V is TRBV11-2 and J is TRBJ2-3; D remains ambiguous. The CDR3 is made up of 14 amino acids. Per germline, CDR1 SGHAT and CDR2 FQNNGV. V dropped 4 bases and J dropped 4 bases, with 12 bases sitting between them. Here the CDR3 DNA reads TGTGCCAGCAGCTCACGGACCTTCGCAGATACGCAGTATTTT. Translated: CASSSRTFADTQYF.

This clonotype was seen ten or more times. The V gene is TRBV11-2, the J gene TRBJ2-7; perhaps TRBD1 as D (5 bases). CDR1 is SGHAT, CDR2 FQNNGV, per germline. Trimming removed 2 bases at V and 0 bases at J, with 17 bases between. The CDR3 spans 17 residues. CDR3 nucleotides: TGTGCCAGCAGCTTATTCGGTAGGGGCAGGAGCTCCTACGAGCAGTACTTC. Translating gives CASSLFGRGRSSYEQYF. The complete variable domain, with remaining parts taken from reference TRBV11-2 and TRBJ2-7, reads EAGVAQSPRYKIIEKRQSVAFWCNPISGHATLYWYQQILGQGPKLLIQFQNNGVVDDSQLPKDRFSAERLKGVDSTLKIQPAKLEDSAVYLCASSLFGRGRSSYEQYFGPGTRLTVT.

This clonotype occurred many times. The chain links TRBV11-2 to TRBJ2-3; 9 positions match TRBD2. CDR1 is SGHAT and CDR2 is FQNNGV in the germline V gene. V lost 6 bases and J lost 4; bases outside the gene matches: 11. This CDR3 region has 16 residues. The CDR3 sequence: CASRPLRGGAADTQYF. CDR3 nucleotides: TGTGCCAGCAGGCCCCTCCGCGGGGGGGCGGCAGATACGCAGTATTTT.

This clonotype was counted ten times or more. V usage is TRBV12-3 or TRBV12-4 and J usage is TRBJ2-2; TRBD1 might be the D (5 bases). This CDR3 has 13 residues. Trimming removed 6 bases at V and 5 bases at J, with 10 bases between. CDR3 region: CASSWGSTGELFF. In nucleotides, the CDR3 is TGTGCCAGCAGCTGGGGCAGTACCGGGGAGCTGTTTTTT.

This clonotype was detected ten times or more. The chain couples TRBV20-1 to TRBJ1-5; D possibly corresponds to TRBD1 (6 bases). This CDR3 is 14 amino acids long. CDR1 and CDR2 from the germline V gene are DFQATT and SNEGSKA (reference sequence). V was shortened by 6 bases and J by 5 bases, with 17 bases between the two germline ends. The CDR3 DNA follows: TGCAGTGCCAGGGGCAGGGTGGTGGATCAGCCCCAGCATTTT. Protein product: CSARGRVVDQPQHF.

The chain employs TRBV5-1 and TRBJ2-3; 9 positions match TRBD2. The V gene's germline CDR1 is SGHRS and CDR2 YFSETQ. CDR3 length: 17 residues. The junction had 8 bases not matched to a gene; V was cut back by 1 base and J by 2 bases. CDR3 in amino acids: CASSLFSLAGNTDTQYF. The DNA for the CDR3 is TGCGCCAGCAGCTTGTTTAGTCTAGCGGGGAACACAGATACGCAGTATTTT.

The sample holds many counts of this clonotype. The J gene is TRBJ2-1, the V gene TRBV4-3, with D uncertain. The germline gives CDR1 LGHNA, CDR2 YSLEER. The CDR3 is made up of 16 amino acids. The V end lost 2 bases, the J end lost 2 bases, and 13 bases lay between the germline ends. CDR3 protein: CASSQRRSLPYNEQFF. The CDR3 DNA is TGCGCCAGCAGCCAACGACGTAGCTTGCCCTACAATGAGCAGTTCTTC.

Remarks on this clonotype: A single base is all that separates this from a far larger clone, so a read error is likely. The rearrangement uses TRBV14 and TRBJ2-1; no clear D. The CDR3 has 16 residues. Germline V gene lookup returns CDR1 SGHDN and CDR2 FVKESK. V was shortened by 1 base and J by 13 bases, with 23 bases between the two germline ends. The chain's CDR3 is CASSQGERRPQETQFF. CDR3 sequence (DNA): TGTGCCAGCAGCCAAGGCGAAAGAAGGCCTCAGGAGACCCAGTTCTTC.

At least ten counts were recorded for this clonotype. The chain couples TRBV7-9 to TRBJ1-3; TRBD1 agrees at 11 bases. Trimming removed 5 bases from V and 0 bases from J; junction bases left unmatched: 9. The CDR3 loop spans 18 amino acids. CDR1 and CDR2 (germline): SEHNR, FQNEAQ (reference sequence). CDR3 loop: CASSPGQGAAHSGNTIYF. The CDR3 DNA sequence: TGTGCCAGCAGCCCCGGACAGGGGGCGGCTCACTCTGGAAACACCATATATTTT.

There are many counts of this clonotype. V usage is TRBV5-6 and J usage is TRBJ1-3; D gene unclear. Looked up from germline, CDR1 is SGHDT and CDR2 is YYEEEE. Between the trimmed V and J ends, which lost 1 base and 4 bases, there was a span of 9 bases. There are 14 residues in the CDR3. The CDR3, as DNA: TGTGCCAGCAGCTTGACAACACCAGGAAACACCATATATTTT. This encodes CASSLTTPGNTIYF.

The rearrangement joins TRBV20-1 to TRBJ2-7; no clear D gene. Trimming cost V 0 bases and J 0 bases, with 6 bases left between them. Germline V gene data show CDR1 as DFQATT and CDR2 as SNEGSKA (reference sequence). This CDR3 contains 13 residues. The CDR3 DNA follows: TGCAGTGCTAGAGATCCGGTCTCCTACGAGCAGTACTTC. Amino acids: CSARDPVSYEQYF.